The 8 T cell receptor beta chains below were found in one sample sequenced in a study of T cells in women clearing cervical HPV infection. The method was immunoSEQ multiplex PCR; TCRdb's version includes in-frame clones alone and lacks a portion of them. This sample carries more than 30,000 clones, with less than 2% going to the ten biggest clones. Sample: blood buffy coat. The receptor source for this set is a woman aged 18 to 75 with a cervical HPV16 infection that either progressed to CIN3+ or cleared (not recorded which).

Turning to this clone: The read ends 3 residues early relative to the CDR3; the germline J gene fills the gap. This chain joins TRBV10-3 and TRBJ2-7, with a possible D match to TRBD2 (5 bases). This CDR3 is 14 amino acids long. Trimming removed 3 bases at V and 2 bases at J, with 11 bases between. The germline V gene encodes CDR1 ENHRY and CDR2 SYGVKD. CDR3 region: CAISEEGRTYEQYF. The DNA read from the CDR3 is TGTGCCATCAGTGAAGAGGGCAGGACCTACGAG.

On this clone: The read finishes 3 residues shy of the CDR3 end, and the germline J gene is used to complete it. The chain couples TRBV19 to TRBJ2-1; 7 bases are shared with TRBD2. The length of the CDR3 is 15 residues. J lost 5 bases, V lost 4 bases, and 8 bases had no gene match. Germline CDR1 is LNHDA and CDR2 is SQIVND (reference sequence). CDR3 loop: CASSTLRGTNNEQFF. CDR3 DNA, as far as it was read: TGTGCCAGTAGTACCCTCCGCGGGACTAACAATGAG.

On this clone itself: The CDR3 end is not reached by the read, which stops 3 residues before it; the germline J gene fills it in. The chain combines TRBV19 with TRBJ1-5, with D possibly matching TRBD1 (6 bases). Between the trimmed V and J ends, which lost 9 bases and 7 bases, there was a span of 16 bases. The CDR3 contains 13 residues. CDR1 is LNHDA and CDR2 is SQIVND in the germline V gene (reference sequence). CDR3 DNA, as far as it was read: TGTGCCAGCGGCTCACAGGGAGGGCAGCCC. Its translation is CASGSQGGQP. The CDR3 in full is CASGSQGGQPQHF.

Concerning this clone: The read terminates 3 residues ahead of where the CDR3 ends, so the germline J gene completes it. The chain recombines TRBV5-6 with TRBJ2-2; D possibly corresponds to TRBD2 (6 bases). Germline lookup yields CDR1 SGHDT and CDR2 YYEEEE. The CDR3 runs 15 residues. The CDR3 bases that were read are TGTGCCAGCAGCGAAGAAGGGAGGACTAATGAAAAG. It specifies CASSEEGRTNEK. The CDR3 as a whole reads CASSEEGRTNEKLFF.

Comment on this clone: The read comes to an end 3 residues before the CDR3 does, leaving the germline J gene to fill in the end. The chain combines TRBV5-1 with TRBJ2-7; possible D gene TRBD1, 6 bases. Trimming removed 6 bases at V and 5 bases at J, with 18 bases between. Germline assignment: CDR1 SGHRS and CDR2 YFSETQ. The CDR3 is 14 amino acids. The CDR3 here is CASTLTTGNDEQYF. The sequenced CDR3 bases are TGCGCCAGCACCCTAACCACAGGGAATGACGAG.

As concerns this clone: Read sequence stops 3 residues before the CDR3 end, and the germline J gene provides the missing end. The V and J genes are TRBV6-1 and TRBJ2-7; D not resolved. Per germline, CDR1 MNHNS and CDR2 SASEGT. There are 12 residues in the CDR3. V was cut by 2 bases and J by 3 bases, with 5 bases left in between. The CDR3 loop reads CASSERGYEQYF. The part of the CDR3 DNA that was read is TGTGCCAGCAGTGAACGAGGCTACGAG.

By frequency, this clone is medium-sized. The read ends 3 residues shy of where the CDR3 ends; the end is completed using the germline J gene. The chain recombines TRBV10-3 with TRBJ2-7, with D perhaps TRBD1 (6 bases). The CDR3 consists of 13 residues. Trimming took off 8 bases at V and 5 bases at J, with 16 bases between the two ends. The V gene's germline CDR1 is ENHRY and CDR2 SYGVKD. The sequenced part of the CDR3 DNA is TGTGCCATCGGGACACGAGACAAAAACGAG. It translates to CAIGTRDKNE. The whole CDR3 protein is CAIGTRDKNEQYF.

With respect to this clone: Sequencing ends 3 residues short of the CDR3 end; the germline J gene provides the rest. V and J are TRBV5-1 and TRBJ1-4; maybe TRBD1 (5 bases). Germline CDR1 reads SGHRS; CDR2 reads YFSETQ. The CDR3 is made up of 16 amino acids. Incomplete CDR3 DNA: TGCGCCAGCAGCTTGAACGTAGGAAGGGGTAATTCACCA. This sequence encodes CASSLNVGRGNSP. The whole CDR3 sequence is CASSLNVGRGNSPLFF. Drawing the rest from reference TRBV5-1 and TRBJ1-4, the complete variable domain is KAGVTQTPRYLIKTRGQQVTLSCSPISGHRSVSWYQQTPGQGLQFLFEYFSETQRNKGNFPGRFSGRQFSNSRSEMNVSTLELGDSALYLCASSLNVGRGNSPLFFGSGTQLSVL.